These 18 T cell receptor beta chains were sequenced from one sample in a study of early T cells in non-severe SARS-CoV-2 infection. Each CDR3 protein is one row after TCRdb ran MiXCR on the 5' RACE reads. Counted here are tens of thousands of distinct CDR3 sequences, approximately 13% occurring once; the ten biggest clones make up under 8%. The sequenced sample was whole blood. These TCRs come from an adult who was a healthcare worker with PCR-confirmed SARS-CoV-2 infection or an uninfected control (not recorded which).

This clonotype was seen ten or more times. V usage is TRBV11-2 and J usage is TRBJ1-1; D is perhaps TRBD1 (5 bases). CDR1 is SGHAT, CDR2 FQNNGV, per germline. The CDR3 consists of 15 residues. The ends were cut back, 0 bases at V and 5 bases at J, with 13 bases in the middle. CDR3 in amino acids: CASSLESQGVTEAFF. CDR3 DNA sequence: TGTGCCAGCAGCTTAGAGTCTCAGGGAGTAACTGAAGCTTTCTTT. The complete variable domain, with remaining parts taken from reference TRBV11-2 and TRBJ1-1, reads EAGVAQSPRYKIIEKRQSVAFWCNPISGHATLYWYQQILGQGPKLLIQFQNNGVVDDSQLPKDRFSAERLKGVDSTLKIQPAKLEDSAVYLCASSLESQGVTEAFFGQGTRLTVV.

The CDR3 loop reads CASSRNLGHYEQYF. The CDR3, as DNA: TGTGCCAGCAGCCGGAATCTGGGACACTACGAGCAGTACTTC. The rearrangement joins TRBV6-5 to TRBJ2-7, with D possibly being TRBD1 (6 bases). The CDR3 has 14 amino acids. Trimming removed 6 bases from V and 3 bases from J, with 15 bases in between. Germline CDR1 and CDR2: MNHEY and SVGAGI.

This clonotype was recorded at least ten times. V gene TRBV7-9 combines with J gene TRBJ2-1; either TRBD1 or TRBD2 may fit D (5 bases each). Trimming took 2 bases from V and 0 from J, leaving 20 bases between them. The CDR3 spans 19 residues. In germline, CDR1 is SEHNR, CDR2 FQNEAQ (reference sequence). As DNA, the CDR3 is TGTGCCAGCAGCTTACGGCAGGGACCCTGGGAAAGCTCCTACAATGAGCAGTTCTTC. This codes for CASSLRQGPWESSYNEQFF.

The sample holds a few counts of this clonotype. The genes are TRBV19 and TRBJ1-2; TRBD1 agrees at 8 bases. The J segment lost 1 base and the V segment lost 9 bases, leaving 10 bases of the junction unmatched. The germline V gene encodes CDR1 LNHDA and CDR2 SQIVND (reference sequence). The CDR3 runs to 15 residues. CDR3 sequence: CASATGTGFNYGYTF. Here the CDR3 DNA reads TGTGCCAGCGCGACCGGGACAGGCTTTAACTATGGCTACACCTTC.

This clonotype was observed at least ten times. This chain connects TRBV10-2 to TRBJ2-7; 11 bases map to TRBD2. CDR3 size: 15 residues. Germline CDR1 reads WSHSY; CDR2 reads SAAADI. V shed 3 bases, J shed 6 bases, and the junction held 7 bases outside the gene matches. CDR3 residues: CASSEASGRIREQYF. CDR3 DNA: TGCGCCAGCAGTGAAGCTAGCGGGAGGATCCGCGAGCAGTACTTC.

The V and J genes are TRBV7-6 and TRBJ2-7, with 10 bases lining up with TRBD1. The CDR3 has 16 amino acids. V was pared by 1 base and J by 5 bases, with 8 bases of the junction left unmatched. The germline V gene encodes CDR1 SGHVS and CDR2 FNYEAQ. The CDR3, as DNA: TGTGCCAGCAGCTTAGGACGGGGACAGGGGTACCACGAGCAGTACTTC. As protein: CASSLGRGQGYHEQYF. Full variable domain (remainder filled in from reference TRBV7-6 and TRBJ2-7): GAGVSQSPRYKVTKRGQDVALRCDPISGHVSLYWYRQALGQGPEFLTYFNYEAQQDKSGLPNDRFSAERPEGSISTLTIQRTEQRDSAMYRCASSLGRGQGYHEQYFGPGTRLTVT.

This clonotype showed up just a few times. CDR3 loop: CASSPLTGGANVLTF. The CDR3 coding sequence is TGCGCCAGCAGCCCCCTGACCGGTGGGGCCAACGTCCTGACTTTC. The V gene is TRBV4-1, the J gene TRBJ2-6; D is unresolved. The ends were cut back, 4 bases at V and 3 bases at J, with 10 bases in the middle. CDR3 length: 15 amino acids. Germline CDR1 reads MGHRA; CDR2 reads YSYEKL.

This clonotype has more than one count but fewer than ten. J is TRBJ1-1 and V is TRBV6-5, with D unresolved. The CDR3 is 11 residues long. The V and J ends lost 2 bases and 11 bases respectively, with 9 bases between them. CDR1 is MNHEY, CDR2 SVGAGI, per germline. The DNA for the CDR3 is TGTGCCAGCAGTTACCCTAAGGAGGCTTTCTTT. Amino acid sequence: CASSYPKEAFF.

The rearrangement links TRBV10-3 to TRBJ1-4; D is uncertain. Trimming shortened V by 0 bases and J by 13 bases, and 12 bases separated the two germline ends. The CDR3 sequence is 13 residues long. Germline lookup yields CDR1 ENHRY and CDR2 SYGVKD. CDR3: CAISESPSERLFF. DNA of the CDR3: TGTGCCATCAGTGAGTCCCCCTCAGAGAGACTGTTTTTT.

The J gene is TRBJ2-1, the V gene TRBV20-1, with D uncertain. The V and J ends lost 6 bases and 6 bases respectively, with 12 bases between them. The CDR3 length is 12 residues. The germline gives CDR1 DFQATT, CDR2 SNEGSKA (reference sequence). The CDR3 protein is CSAGLWGNEQFF. CDR3 DNA: TGCAGTGCGGGCCTGTGGGGCAATGAGCAGTTCTTC.

This clonotype was detected only a few times. V and J are TRBV2 and TRBJ2-2, with D possibly being TRBD2 (6 bases). V shed 8 bases and J shed 0 bases, with 10 bases lying between them. The CDR3 has 14 residues. Germline loops: CDR1 SNHLY, CDR2 FYNNEI. The CDR3 DNA is TGTGCCAGCTTAGCGGAGACGAACACCGGGGAGCTGTTTTTT. Translation gives CASLAETNTGELFF. Filled out from reference TRBV2 and TRBJ2-2, the complete variable domain reads EPEVTQTPSHQVTQMGQEVILRCVPISNHLYFYWYRQILGQKVEFLVSFYNNEISEKSEIFDDQFSVERPDGSNFTLKIRSTKLEDSAMYFCASLAETNTGELFFGEGSRLTVL.

The chain uses TRBV7-4 and TRBJ1-1, with D possibly TRBD1 on 5 matching bases. The germline CDR1 and CDR2 sequences are SGHVT and SQSDAQ. V was trimmed by 1 base and J by 6 bases, leaving 15 bases between them. This CDR3 region has 15 residues. The CDR3 is CASSLGVSGQPEAFF. Written as DNA, the CDR3 is TGTGCCAGCAGCTTAGGGGTATCGGGGCAGCCTGAAGCTTTCTTT.

The rearrangement uses TRBV14 and TRBJ2-5; D perhaps matches TRBD1 (6 bases). V was shortened by 3 bases and J by 5 bases, with 10 bases between the two germline ends. The V gene's germline CDR1 is SGHDN and CDR2 FVKESK. The CDR3 has 13 amino acids. CDR3 coding DNA: TGTGCCAGCAGCCACCTAAGGGGGGAGACCCAGTACTTC. This translates into CASSHLRGETQYF.

This clonotype was found a few times. V and J are TRBV7-2 and TRBJ2-1, with D unresolved. The V end was cut by 5 bases, the J end by 2 bases, with 4 bases between. The CDR3 loop spans 12 amino acids. Germline assignment: CDR1 SGHTA and CDR2 FQGNSA. The CDR3 DNA is TGTGCCAGCAGCCCTGCCTACAATGAGCAGTTCTTC. This sequence encodes CASSPAYNEQFF.

This clonotype turned up a few times. V and J are TRBV12-3 or TRBV12-4 and TRBJ1-4; 7 bases line up with TRBD1. After removal of 8 bases from V and 0 bases from J, the junction contained 6 bases not matched to a gene. This CDR3 spans 15 amino acids. The CDR3 coding sequence is TGTGCCAGCTCCGACACAGGGGCAACTAATGAAAAACTGTTTTTT. It translates to CASSDTGATNEKLFF.

This clonotype was seen at least ten times. The chain recombines TRBV27 with TRBJ1-1; a possible D gene is TRBD1 (6 bases). CDR3 size: 14 residues. Trimming took 5 bases from V and 3 from J, leaving 13 bases between them. The germline V gene encodes CDR1 MNHEY and CDR2 SMNVEV (reference sequence). CDR3 region: CASSTRDTYTEAFF. CDR3 DNA: TGTGCCAGCAGTACCCGGGACACTTACACTGAAGCTTTCTTT.

This clonotype was found a few times. V gene TRBV5-1 combines with J gene TRBJ1-1, with no clear D. The CDR3 has 14 residues. Germline CDR1 is SGHRS and CDR2 is YFSETQ. Between the trimmed V and J ends, which lost 0 bases and 0 bases, there was a span of 6 bases. The CDR3 spells CASSLVGLNTEAFF. In nucleotides, the CDR3 is TGCGCCAGCAGCTTGGTAGGGTTGAACACTGAAGCTTTCTTT.

The table lists this clonotype with many counts. This chain uses TRBV18 with TRBJ1-4, with no clear D. CDR1 is KGHSH and CDR2 is LQKENI in the germline V gene. V lost 1 base and J lost 6, with 9 bases in between. The CDR3 sequence is 14 residues long. The CDR3 here is CASSPRGTDEKLFF. CDR3 nucleotide sequence: TGTGCCAGCTCACCACGCGGCACAGATGAAAAACTGTTTTTT.